This TCR beta chain was observed in a study of T cell responses to AZD1222 COVID-19 vaccine. Only in-frame clones appear in the TCRdb table, and some are missing; sequencing was by immunoSEQ multiplex PCR. The top ten hold about 3% of the sample, which has more than 110,000 clones, more than 85% seen once. Per germline, CDR1 MNHEY and CDR2 SVGEGT. V shed 6 bases and J shed 0 bases, with 8 bases lying between them. The length of the CDR3 is 13 residues. This sequence originates from an adult in good health. Sequenced material: peripheral blood, taken on day 0 of AZD1222 vaccination. This chain connects TRBV6-2 or TRBV6-3 to TRBJ1-2, with D hard to call. The CDR3 region is CASSQPANYGYTF. The CDR3, as DNA: TGTGCCAGCAGCCAACCCGCTAACTATGGCTACACCTTC.